The text below deals with one TCR beta chain. Per the original data handling: Amplification with reference gene primers provided the estimates of nucleated cell counts. Assay used: immunoSEQ multiplex PCR; TCRdb lists only in-frame clones, some missing. V, J and clone size are taken as reported in that table, and D and trimming were inferred from the DNA itself. The table has under 250,000 clones, 84% seen once. The germline V gene has CDR1 LGHNA and CDR2 YNFKEQ. The germline V and J ends were trimmed by 4 bases and 4 bases, with 14 bases remaining between them. CDR3 length: 16 amino acids. The entry originates in a study of blood T cell repertoires in COVID-19. Study-level information: Spain, Italy and the United States supplied samples that represented acute and convalescent COVID-19. T cells, B-cell-depleted T cells, or PBMCs supplied cDNA or gDNA.

The TCR was taken from a woman in her 40s who had recovered from COVID-19. The sample taken for sequencing was peripheral blood. The gene calls are TRBV4-2 and TRBJ1-6, with unresolved D. The CDR3 DNA reads TGTGCCAGCAGCCCTTCCCTAGACGGGTATAATTCACCCCTCCACTTT. It is translated as CASSPSLDGYNSPLHF.